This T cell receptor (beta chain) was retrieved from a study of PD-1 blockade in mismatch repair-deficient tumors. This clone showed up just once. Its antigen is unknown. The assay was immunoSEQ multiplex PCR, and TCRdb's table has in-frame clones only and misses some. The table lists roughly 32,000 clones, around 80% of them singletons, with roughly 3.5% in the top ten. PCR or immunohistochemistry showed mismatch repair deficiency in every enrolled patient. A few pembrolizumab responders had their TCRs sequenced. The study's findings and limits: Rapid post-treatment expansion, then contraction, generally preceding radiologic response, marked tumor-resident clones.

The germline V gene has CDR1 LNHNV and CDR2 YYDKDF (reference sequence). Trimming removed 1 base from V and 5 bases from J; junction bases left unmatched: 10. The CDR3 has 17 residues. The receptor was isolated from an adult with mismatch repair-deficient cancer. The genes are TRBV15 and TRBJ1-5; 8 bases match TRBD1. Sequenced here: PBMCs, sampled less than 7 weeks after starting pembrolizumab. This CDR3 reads CATSRGGEQGGDQPQHF. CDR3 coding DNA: TGTGCCACCAGCAGAGGAGGGGAACAGGGGGGGGATCAGCCCCAGCATTTT.